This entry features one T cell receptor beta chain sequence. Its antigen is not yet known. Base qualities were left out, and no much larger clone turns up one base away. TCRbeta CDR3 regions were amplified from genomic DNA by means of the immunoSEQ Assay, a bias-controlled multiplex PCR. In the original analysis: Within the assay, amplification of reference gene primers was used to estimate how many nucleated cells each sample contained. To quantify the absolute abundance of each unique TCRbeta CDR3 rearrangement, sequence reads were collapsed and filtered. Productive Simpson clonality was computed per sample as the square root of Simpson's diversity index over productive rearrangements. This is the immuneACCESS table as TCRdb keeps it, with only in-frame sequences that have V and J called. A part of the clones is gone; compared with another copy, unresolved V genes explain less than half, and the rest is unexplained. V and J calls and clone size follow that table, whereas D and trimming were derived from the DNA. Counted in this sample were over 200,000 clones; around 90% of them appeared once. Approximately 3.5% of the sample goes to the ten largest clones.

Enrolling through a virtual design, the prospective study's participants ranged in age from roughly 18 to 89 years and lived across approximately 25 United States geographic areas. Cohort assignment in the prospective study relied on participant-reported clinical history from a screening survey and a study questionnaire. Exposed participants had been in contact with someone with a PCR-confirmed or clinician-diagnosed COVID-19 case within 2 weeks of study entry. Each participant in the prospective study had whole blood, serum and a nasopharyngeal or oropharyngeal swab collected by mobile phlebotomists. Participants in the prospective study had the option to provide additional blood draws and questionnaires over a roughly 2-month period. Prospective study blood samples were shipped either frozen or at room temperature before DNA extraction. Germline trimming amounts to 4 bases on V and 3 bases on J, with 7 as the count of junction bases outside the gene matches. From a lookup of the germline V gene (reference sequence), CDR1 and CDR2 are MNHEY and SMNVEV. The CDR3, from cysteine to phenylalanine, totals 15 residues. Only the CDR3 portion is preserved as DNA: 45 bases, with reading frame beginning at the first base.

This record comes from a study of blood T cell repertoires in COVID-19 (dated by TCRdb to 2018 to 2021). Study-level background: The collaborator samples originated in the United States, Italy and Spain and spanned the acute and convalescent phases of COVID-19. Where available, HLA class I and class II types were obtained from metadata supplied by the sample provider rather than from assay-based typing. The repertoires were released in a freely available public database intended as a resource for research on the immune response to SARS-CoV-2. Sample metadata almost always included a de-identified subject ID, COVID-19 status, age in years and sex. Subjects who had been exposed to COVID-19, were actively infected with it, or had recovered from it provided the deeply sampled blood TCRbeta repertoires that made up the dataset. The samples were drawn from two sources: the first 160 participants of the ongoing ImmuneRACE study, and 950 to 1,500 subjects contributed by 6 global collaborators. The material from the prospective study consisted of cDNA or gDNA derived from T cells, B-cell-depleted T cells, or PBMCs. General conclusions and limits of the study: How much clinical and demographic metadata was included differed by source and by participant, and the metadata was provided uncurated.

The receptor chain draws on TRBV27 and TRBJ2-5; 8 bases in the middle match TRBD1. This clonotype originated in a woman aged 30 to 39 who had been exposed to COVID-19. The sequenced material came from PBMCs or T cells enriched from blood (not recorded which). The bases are TGTGCCAGCAGTTCCGTGGGGGACAGGAAAGAGACCCAGTACTTC. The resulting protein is CASSSVGDRKETQYF.